A single sample is the source of the 26 T cell receptor beta chains below, sequenced in a study of cytomegalovirus exposure and HLA in healthy donors (dated by TCRdb to about 2017). Libraries were built with the immunoSEQ multiplex PCR assay. In TCRdb, the immuneACCESS table is reduced to in-frame sequences with V and J assigned. These tables do not hold every clone; where another copy was compared, an unresolved V gene accounts for under half, and the others remain unexplained. This sample comprises tens of thousands of clones, 85% to 90% of them detected only once. 3% to 4% of the sample rests with the top ten. Sequenced input: PBMCs. The receptors derive from a woman younger than 30 in good health and CMV-seropositive.

The rearrangement joins TRBV5-6 to TRBJ1-2; a weak D match, TRBD1 (5 bases). The germline CDR1 and CDR2 sequences are SGHDT and YYEEEE. V was cut by 0 bases and J by 3 bases, with 15 bases left in between. CDR3 length: 16 residues. The CDR3 nucleotides read TGTGCCAGCAGCTTGGGGTTCGTGCAGGGCGACTATGGCTACACCTTC. Translated, it gives CASSLGFVQGDYGYTF.

This chain connects TRBV2 to TRBJ1-1; 9 bases align to TRBD1. The CDR3 consists of 16 residues. Trimming cost V 0 bases and J 11 bases; bases outside gene matches: 13. Germline V gene lookup returns CDR1 SNHLY and CDR2 FYNNEI. In DNA form, the CDR3 reads TGTGCCAGCAGTGAAGCGCCCAAGCCCTTGACAGGGGGGGCTTTCTTT. Its protein product is CASSEAPKPLTGGAFF.

The rearrangement joins TRBV7-2 to TRBJ2-1; tentative D call: TRBD2 (7 bases). CDR3 length equals 15 residues. With 5 bases removed from V and 2 bases from J, the gap between germline ends came to 13 bases. The germline CDR1 and CDR2 sequences are SGHTA and FQGNSA. Here the CDR3 reads CASSPGGLPYNEQFF. CDR3 nucleotide sequence: TGTGCCAGCAGCCCCGGGGGGCTCCCCTACAATGAGCAGTTCTTC.

The rearrangement uses TRBV11-2 and TRBJ2-7, with 8 bases lining up with TRBD2. The trim removed 2 bases at V and 2 bases at J, leaving 8 bases unmatched. CDR1 and CDR2 (germline): SGHAT, FQNNGV. This CDR3 spans 16 amino acids. The CDR3: CASSLTPLAGPYEQYF. In DNA form, the CDR3 reads TGTGCCAGCAGCTTAACCCCCCTAGCGGGCCCCTACGAGCAGTACTTC.

In its sample, this clone was seen once. J is TRBJ2-7 and V is TRBV7-8, with TRBD1 as a possible D gene (6 bases). CDR1 and CDR2 (germline): SGHVS, FQNEAQ. V was cut by 5 bases and J by 12 bases, with 17 bases left in between. This CDR3 has 12 amino acids. CDR3 DNA: TGTGCCAGCAGCCAAGAAGGGGGTTCCCGGTACTTC. This codes for CASSQEGGSRYF.

This clone was picked up one time. V usage is TRBV7-8 and J usage is TRBJ2-5; D gene unclear. The CDR3 is made up of 12 amino acids. V lost 5 bases, J lost 5 bases, and 9 bases lay in between. CDR1 is SGHVS, CDR2 FQNEAQ, per germline. CDR3 amino acids: CASSPPRETQYF. Written as DNA, the CDR3 is TGTGCCAGCAGCCCCCCACGGGAGACCCAGTACTTC.

For the CDR3, the DNA is TGTGCCAGCAGCGTAAATTCTAAAGATACGCAGTATTTT. The encoded protein is CASSVNSKDTQYF. This chain uses TRBV9 with TRBJ2-3, with D unresolved. V was shortened by 1 base and J by 5 bases, with 8 bases between the two germline ends. This CDR3 is 13 amino acids long. Germline V gene sequence: CDR1 SGDLS, CDR2 YYNGEE.

V and J are TRBV5-5 and TRBJ2-7; no reliable D call. Germline V gene lookup returns CDR1 SGHKS and CDR2 YYEKEE (reference sequence). The CDR3 runs to 14 residues. Trimming left V 3 bases short and J 0 bases short, with 10 bases between. The CDR3 sequence is CASSSIRGSYEQYF. For the CDR3, the DNA is TGTGCCAGCAGCTCCATTAGAGGCTCCTACGAGCAGTACTTC.

The chain has TRBV29-1 and TRBJ2-7; the match to TRBD2 covers 10 bases. J was trimmed by 2 bases and V by 2 bases; bases with no gene match: 6. Germline CDR1 and CDR2: SQVTM and ANQGSEA. The CDR3 is 15 residues long. Here the CDR3 reads CSVETGTSATYEQYF. The DNA of the CDR3 is TGCAGCGTTGAAACGGGGACTAGCGCAACCTACGAGCAGTACTTC.

The rearrangement uses TRBV7-9 and TRBJ1-2; D unresolved. The CDR3 runs 16 residues. CDR1 SEHNR and CDR2 FQNEAQ come from the germline V gene (reference sequence). Trimming pared 2 bases from V and 8 bases from J, leaving 21 bases between. CDR3 sequence: CASSLSVGGERRGYTF. The CDR3 nucleotides read TGTGCCAGCAGCTTATCCGTGGGCGGGGAGAGAAGAGGCTACACCTTC.

This clone has just a few counts. The V call is TRBV5-3, the J call TRBJ2-5; D is uncertain. TRBV5-3 is an open reading frame whose function is uncertain. The germline V and J ends were trimmed by 2 bases and 5 bases, with 7 bases remaining between them. The CDR3 is 12 amino acids. CDR3 amino acids: CARSFFQETQYF. CDR3 nucleotides: TGTGCCAGAAGCTTCTTCCAGGAGACCCAGTACTTC.

The V call is TRBV7-9, the J call TRBJ2-7; possibly TRBD1 for D (5 bases). Germline V gives CDR1 SEHNR, CDR2 FQNEAQ (reference sequence). There are 13 residues in the CDR3. V dropped 2 bases and J dropped 5 bases, with 10 bases sitting between them. CDR3 residues: CASSLTQGDEQYF. CDR3 in DNA: TGTGCCAGCAGCTTAACGCAGGGCGACGAGCAGTACTTC.

The chain carries TRBV5-4 and TRBJ1-1; 9 nucleotides line up with TRBD1. V shed 4 bases, J shed 8 bases, and the junction held 12 bases outside the gene matches. The CDR3 is 15 residues long. The V gene's germline CDR1 is SGHNT and CDR2 YYREEE (reference sequence). In DNA form, the CDR3 reads TGTGCCAGCAGCCATGTGGACAGGGGTAAGAGGGAAGCTTTCTTT. It is translated as CASSHVDRGKREAFF.

The chain couples TRBV28 to TRBJ2-7, with TRBD2 matching over 9 bases. J gave up 0 bases and V 0 bases, and 3 bases lay outside the gene matches. This CDR3 has 16 amino acids. The V gene's germline CDR1 is MDHEN and CDR2 SYDVKM. This chain's CDR3 is CASSLWGSGSSYEQYF. CDR3 bases: TGTGCCAGCAGTTTATGGGGTAGCGGGAGCTCCTACGAGCAGTACTTC.

The rearrangement links TRBV7-9 to TRBJ1-4; 10 nucleotides align to TRBD1. The germline V gene has CDR1 SEHNR and CDR2 FQNEAQ (reference sequence). The CDR3 spans 16 residues. Germline trimming cut 5 bases from V and 5 bases from J; bases unmatched to any gene: 8. The CDR3 spells CASSNRDRGTNEKLFF. CDR3 DNA sequence: TGTGCCAGCAGCAACCGGGACAGGGGCACGAATGAAAAACTGTTTTTT.

This chain uses TRBV7-9 with TRBJ2-1, with TRBD2 identical over 9 bases. The CDR3 spans 14 residues. Unmatched junction bases numbered 4, after V lost 2 bases and J lost 8 bases. Germline CDR1 is SEHNR and CDR2 is FQNEAQ (reference sequence). The CDR3 sequence is CASSLSRTSDEQFF. CDR3 sequence (DNA): TGTGCCAGCAGCTTATCTCGGACTAGCGATGAGCAGTTCTTC.

The rearrangement joins TRBV7-6 to TRBJ1-3; 7 nucleotides match TRBD1. J gave up 4 bases and V 5 bases, and 5 bases lay outside the gene matches. Looked up from germline, CDR1 is SGHVS and CDR2 is FNYEAQ. This CDR3 is built from 14 residues. The CDR3 sequence is CASSPTGAGNTIYF. As DNA, the CDR3 is TGTGCCAGCAGCCCTACAGGGGCCGGAAACACCATATATTTT.

This sequence joins TRBV6-6 and TRBJ1-5; D gene unclear. The V and J ends lost 1 base and 6 bases respectively, with 7 bases between them. This CDR3 is 13 amino acids long. The germline gives CDR1 MNHNY, CDR2 SVGAGI (reference sequence). CDR3 protein: CASSYLEGQPQHF. The CDR3 nucleotides read TGTGCCAGCAGTTACTTAGAGGGTCAGCCCCAGCATTTT.

CDR3 coding DNA: TGTGCCAGCAGCCCATTACATGACAGGGGGGGAAACATTCAGTACTTC. Translation: CASSPLHDRGGNIQYF. The rearrangement joins TRBV7-9 to TRBJ2-4, with 9 bases lining up with TRBD1. Germline V gives CDR1 SEHNR, CDR2 FQNEAQ (reference sequence). The V gene end was trimmed by 5 bases and the J gene end by 6 bases; junction bases not matched to a gene: 11. The CDR3 extends over 16 amino acids.

This clone was seen once. The chain is built from TRBV14 and TRBJ2-5, with TRBD2 identical over 9 bases. With V trimmed by 3 bases and J by 1 base, 3 bases remained unmatched. CDR1 and CDR2 (germline): SGHDN, FVKESK. The CDR3 spans 15 residues. The CDR3 region is CASSQVAGAQETQYF. As DNA, the CDR3 is TGTGCCAGCAGCCAGGTAGCGGGGGCCCAAGAGACCCAGTACTTC.

In this sample, this clone turned up a few times. The V gene is TRBV6-4, the J gene TRBJ2-3; 13 positions agree with TRBD2. The CDR3 has 15 residues. Germline CDR1 is MRHNA and CDR2 is SNTAGT. V gave up 2 bases and J gave up 4 bases; unmatched junction bases: 0. CDR3 sequence (DNA): TGTGCCAGCAGTGACGGGACTAGCGGGGCAGATACGCAGTATTTT. This translates into CASSDGTSGADTQYF.

The chain uses TRBV6-1 and TRBJ2-5, with 8 bases aligning to TRBD2. J lost 5 bases, V lost 4 bases, and 9 bases had no gene match. The CDR3 runs to 15 residues. Germline CDR1 is MNHNS and CDR2 is SASEGT. The CDR3 bases are TGTGCCAGCAGTGTTCAGGCGGGAGGAGGGGAGACCCAGTACTTC. It specifies CASSVQAGGGETQYF.

The genes are TRBV6-1 and TRBJ2-3, with 8 nucleotides matching TRBD2. This CDR3 is built from 14 residues. V lost 7 bases and J lost 8; bases outside the gene matches: 11. The germline V gene encodes CDR1 MNHNS and CDR2 SASEGT. The DNA for the CDR3 is TGTGCCAGCACCCCTGGACTAGCTTCTCGTACGCAGTATTTT. Protein: CASTPGLASRTQYF.

The V gene is TRBV13, the J gene TRBJ2-1, with 14 bases lining up with TRBD2. V was pared by 4 bases and J by 7 bases, with 9 bases of the junction left unmatched. The CDR3 is 17 amino acids. Per the germline V gene, CDR1 is PRHDT and CDR2 is FYEKMQ (reference sequence). CDR3 nucleotide sequence: TGTGCCAGCAGCTGGGGAAGGACTAGCGGGAGGTGGAATGAGCAGTTCTTC. Protein sequence: CASSWGRTSGRWNEQFF.

The rearrangement uses TRBV7-6 and TRBJ2-1; D might be TRBD2 (5 bases). The germline gives CDR1 SGHVS, CDR2 FNYEAQ. V was clipped by 4 bases and J by 8 bases, with 15 bases between them. This CDR3 is 14 amino acids long. The CDR3 sequence: CASSSRVGFDEQFF. CDR3 nucleotide sequence: TGTGCCAGCAGCTCGAGGGTAGGTTTCGATGAGCAGTTCTTC.

V and J are TRBV4-1 and TRBJ1-2, with D maybe TRBD1 (6 bases). The germline V and J ends were trimmed by 3 bases and 0 bases, with 11 bases remaining between them. Per germline, CDR1 MGHRA and CDR2 YSYEKL. The CDR3 covers 15 residues. The CDR3 spells CASSHLQGTNYGYTF. The DNA for the CDR3 is TGCGCCAGCAGCCACCTACAGGGAACTAACTATGGCTACACCTTC.